Described below is a single T cell receptor beta chain sequence and its context. The source of the sample is a study of blood T cell repertoires in COVID-19. About the study: The United States, Italy and Spain provided the acute and convalescent COVID-19 samples. T cells, B-cell-depleted T cells, or PBMCs supplied cDNA or gDNA.

The CDR3 is made up of 16 amino acids. CDR1 is KGHDR, CDR2 SFDVKD, per germline. Trimming cost V 7 bases and J 8 bases; bases outside gene matches: 16. In the original workflow: Reference gene primers were amplified, and this amplification served to estimate nucleated cell counts. The table came from immunoSEQ multiplex PCR; TCRdb's copy has only in-frame clones and leaves some out. V and J calls plus clone size are reproduced from that table; the DNA served to infer D and trimming. The sample consists of roughly 130,000 clones, less than 90% of them appearing once. Sample: peripheral blood. This TCR came from a human donor with COVID-19, enrolled during active disease. The donor label of this sample is uncertain. This rearrangement joins TRBV24-1 to TRBJ2-1, with 7 positions matching TRBD1. CDR3: CATSSPWTGQADEQFF. The DNA for the CDR3 is TGTGCCACCAGCAGCCCCTGGACAGGCCAGGCCGATGAGCAGTTCTTC.